The 32 T cell receptor beta chains given below trace back to one sample, sequenced in a study of metastatic and nonmetastatic thyroid tumors. All patients were untreated before thyroid surgery. Using MiXCR, TCRdb re-called clones from the PCR reads. Of roughly 50,000 clones listed, around 20% are singletons. Input material: blood. All receptors derive from a male donor with papillary thyroid cancer or a benign thyroid nodule (not recorded which). Some clones in this sample may be carry-over from other donors' samples.

Sample share makes this clone medium-sized. This rearrangement joins TRBV6-9 to TRBJ1-6; D is unclear. The CDR3 has 12 amino acids. The germline V and J ends were trimmed by 0 bases and 8 bases, with 2 bases remaining between them. Germline lookup yields CDR1 MNHGY and CDR2 SVAAGI. The CDR3 DNA is TGTGCCAGCAGTTATTCAGATTCACCCCTCCACTTT. Amino acids: CASSYSDSPLHF.

This clone was detected ten times or more. The chain uses TRBV7-9 and TRBJ2-3, with D possibly being TRBD1 or TRBD2 (5 bases each). V lost 4 bases, J lost 5 bases, and 19 bases lay in between. CDR1 is SEHNR and CDR2 is FQNEAQ in the germline V gene (reference sequence). The length of the CDR3 is 16 residues. CDR3 residues: CASSSLLWGRGDTQYF. The CDR3 nucleotides read TGTGCCAGCAGCTCCTTGCTCTGGGGACGGGGAGATACGCAGTATTTT.

The chain carries TRBV11-1 and TRBJ2-1, with TRBD1 as a possible D gene (5 bases). The CDR3 spans 15 residues. CDR1 and CDR2 (germline): SGHAT, FQDESV (reference sequence). Trimming left V 2 bases short and J 5 bases short, with 13 bases between. For the CDR3, the DNA is TGTGCCAGCAGCTTAAAGGGGATCATTGACAATGAGCAGTTCTTC. Translation gives CASSLKGIIDNEQFF.

The chain links TRBV11-2 to TRBJ1-2, with D possibly being TRBD1 (5 bases). CDR1 and CDR2 (germline): SGHAT, FQNNGV. Trimming pared 1 base from V and 8 bases from J, leaving 11 bases between. The CDR3 is made up of 13 amino acids. CDR3 coding DNA: TGTGCCAGCAGCTTAGTGGCAAAGGGGGGCTACACCTTC. Translation: CASSLVAKGGYTF.

This clone occurred many times. V gene TRBV9 combines with J gene TRBJ2-3; maybe TRBD2 (6 bases). V lost 4 bases to trimming and J lost 2 bases, with 17 bases between them. CDR3 length: 16 amino acids. CDR1 is SGDLS, CDR2 YYNGEE, per germline. CDR3 region: CASSPPAGRNTDTQYF. CDR3 nucleotide sequence: TGTGCCAGCAGCCCTCCCGCGGGGAGGAACACAGATACGCAGTATTTT.

At least ten counts were recorded for this clone. Additional DNA sequences in this sample encode the identical CDR3. The chain has TRBV6-6 and TRBJ2-1; TRBD1 might be the D (5 bases). The germline V gene encodes CDR1 MNHNY and CDR2 SVGAGI (reference sequence). The CDR3 has 15 amino acids. Between the trimmed V and J ends, which lost 0 bases and 7 bases, there was a span of 13 bases. The CDR3 is CASSYSKGIANEQFF. The CDR3, as DNA: TGTGCCAGCAGTTACTCGAAGGGGATCGCGAATGAGCAGTTCTTC.

About this clone: Without the conserved terminal phenylalanine or tryptophan, this CDR3 likely stems from a read error. This chain links TRBV4-1 with TRBJ2-1; possible D gene TRBD1, 5 bases. Germline V CDR1 and CDR2: MGHRA, YSYEKL. Between the trimmed V and J ends, which lost 4 bases and 9 bases, there was a span of 25 bases. The CDR3 extends over 17 amino acids. The CDR3 loop reads CASSPGPLAGCEVEQFS. CDR3 nucleotide sequence: TGCGCCAGCAGCCCAGGGCCCCTGGCTGGGTGTGAGGTTGAGCAGTTCTCC.

This clone has ten or more counts. A read error may explain this, as a much larger clone is one base away. The CDR3 nucleotides read TGTGCCAGCGGTGAAACCGGGACAGCATCTAACTATGGCTACACCTTC. Residues: CASGETGTASNYGYTF. V usage is TRBV6-1 and J usage is TRBJ1-2; 7 bases align to TRBD1. There are 16 residues in the CDR3. Per germline, CDR1 MNHNS and CDR2 SASEGT.

The table lists this clone with many counts. The V gene is TRBV27, the J gene TRBJ2-3, with TRBD1 matching 7 bases. This CDR3 comprises 15 residues. With V trimmed by 3 bases and J by 2 bases, 5 bases remained unmatched. Germline loops: CDR1 MNHEY, CDR2 SMNVEV (reference sequence). CDR3 sequence (DNA): TGTGCCAGCAGTTTCCGGGACAGCATCACAGATACGCAGTATTTT. Translated: CASSFRDSITDTQYF.

This clone has ten or more counts. The chain links TRBV7-2 to TRBJ2-7; TRBD1 aligns across 12 bases. CDR1 is SGHTA and CDR2 is FQGNSA in the germline V gene. V trimming: 5 bases; J trimming: 3 bases; junction bases outside the gene matches: 5. This CDR3 comprises 15 residues. Here the CDR3 DNA reads TGTGCCAGCAGCCGGGGACAGGGGGCTGTCTACGAGCAGTACTTC. Residues: CASSRGQGAVYEQYF.

The table lists this clone with many counts. The chain links TRBV3-1 to TRBJ2-1; weak D call: TRBD1 (5 bases). CDR3 length: 12 residues. CDR1 LGHDT and CDR2 YNNKEL come from the germline V gene (reference sequence). The V end lost 1 base, the J end lost 15 bases, and 13 bases lay between the germline ends. The CDR3 DNA follows: TGTGCCAGCAGCCAAGTATTAGGGGTTGCGTTCTTC. Residues: CASSQVLGVAFF.

As concerns this clone: This may stem from a read error, because a much larger clone lies one nucleotide away. Other nucleotide sequences from this sample produce the same CDR3. The rearrangement links TRBV5-4 to TRBJ2-2, with D unresolved. The ends were cut back, 8 bases at V and 1 base at J, with 15 bases in the middle. Germline V gene sequence: CDR1 SGHNT, CDR2 YYREEE (reference sequence). The CDR3 extends over 15 amino acids. The CDR3 loop is CASSREQLNTGELFF. CDR3 coding DNA: TGTGCCAGTAGCCGAGAACAGTTGAACACCGGGGAGCTGTTTTTT.

The chain links TRBV30 to TRBJ2-7; D may be TRBD1 (5 bases). The CDR3 extends over 11 amino acids. Germline V gives CDR1 GTSNPN, CDR2 SVGIG (reference sequence). V shed 1 base and J shed 6 bases, with 7 bases lying between them. CDR3 in DNA: TGTGCCTGGAGTGGACAGAGCGAGCAGTACTTC. Amino acid sequence: CAWSGQSEQYF. The full variable domain, with the rest looked up from reference TRBV30 and TRBJ2-7, is SQTIHQWPATLVQPVGSPLSLECTVEGTSNPNLYWYRQAAGRGLQLLFYSVGIGQISSEVPQNLSASRPQDRQFILSSKKLLLSDSGFYLCAWSGQSEQYFGPGTRLTVT.

This clone was seen repeatedly, ten times or more. Lacking the conserved final phenylalanine or tryptophan, this CDR3 likely reflects a read error. The chain carries TRBV20-1 and TRBJ2-1, with D perhaps TRBD1 (6 bases). The CDR3 sequence is 17 residues long. From germline, CDR1 is DFQATT and CDR2 SNEGSKA (reference sequence). V was shortened by 0 bases and J by 6 bases, with 21 bases between the two germline ends. The CDR3 protein is CSAREKQGSRDRNEQFL. The CDR3 DNA reads as TGCAGTGCTAGAGAGAAACAGGGTTCCCGGGATCGCAATGAGCAGTTCCTC.

This clone was seen a few times. The chain combines TRBV12-3 or TRBV12-4 with TRBJ2-2; D may be TRBD2 (6 bases). The V end lost 6 bases, the J end lost 3 bases, and 17 bases lay between the germline ends. This CDR3 contains 16 residues. The CDR3, as DNA: TGTGCCAGCAGACCCAGCGGGTGGTCCCACACCGGGGAGCTGTTTTTT. Amino acid sequence: CASRPSGWSHTGELFF.

This clone has more than one count but fewer than ten. This rearrangement joins TRBV5-8 to TRBJ1-1; the D is unclear. CDR1 is SGHTS and CDR2 is YDEGEE in the germline V gene. This CDR3 is built from 12 residues. CDR3 DNA: TGTTCCAACAGCTTGCAGGTCATGGAAGCTTTCTTT. It is translated as CSNSLQVMEAFF.

The chain carries TRBV13 and TRBJ2-7; 12 bases line up with TRBD2. Germline CDR1 and CDR2: PRHDT and FYEKMQ (reference sequence). V dropped 4 bases and J dropped 6; count of bases not matched to a gene: 10. CDR3 size: 16 residues. The CDR3 nucleotides are TGTGCCAGCAGCTCCAGGACTAGCGGGGACCACCTCGAGCAGTACTTC. This sequence encodes CASSSRTSGDHLEQYF.

V gene TRBV4-1 combines with J gene TRBJ1-1; D ambiguous. V was trimmed by 0 bases and J by 1 base, leaving 9 bases between them. Germline V gives CDR1 MGHRA, CDR2 YSYEKL. CDR3 length: 15 residues. CDR3 protein: CASSQDRYKNTEAFF. The CDR3 DNA reads TGCGCCAGCAGCCAAGATCGGTACAAGAACACTGAAGCTTTCTTT.

To note about this clone: This clone may be a read error of a much larger clone one base away. The same CDR3 can be traced to other DNA sequences in this sample. The chain links TRBV29-1 to TRBJ2-7, with 7 bases fitting TRBD2. Germline CDR1 reads SQVTM; CDR2 reads ANQGSEA. The CDR3 spans 12 residues. The CDR3 region is CSVRGDSYEQYF. CDR3 DNA: TGCAGTGTTCGGGGGGACTCCTACGAGCAGTACTTC.

This clone was detected many times. The chain links TRBV12-3 or TRBV12-4 to TRBJ2-3, with TRBD2 matching 12 bases. The CDR3 has 17 residues. V lost 6 bases, J lost 6 bases, and 13 bases stayed unmatched. The CDR3 region is CASSLLAGGSEVDTQYF. The CDR3 region has the DNA TGTGCCAGCAGCCTACTAGCGGGGGGCTCCGAAGTGGATACGCAGTATTTT.

This clone was seen many times. The J gene is TRBJ2-7, the V gene TRBV6-1; 12 bases line up with TRBD2. J lost 5 bases, V lost 6 bases, and 11 bases had no gene match. The CDR3 covers 16 residues. CDR1 is MNHNS, CDR2 SASEGT, per germline. Written as DNA, the CDR3 is TGTGCCAGCAGCGTCCCTAGCGGGAGGGGCCGGAACGAGCAGTACTTC. Its translation: CASSVPSGRGRNEQYF.

This clone was counted ten times or more. The chain is built from TRBV12-3 or TRBV12-4 and TRBJ2-2; TRBD2 matches 10 bases. The CDR3 is made up of 16 amino acids. V lost 6 bases, J lost 3 bases, and 7 bases stayed unmatched. This CDR3 is CASRPSGGAHTGELFF. Written as DNA, the CDR3 is TGTGCCAGCAGACCCAGCGGGGGGGCCCACACCGGGGAGCTGTTTTTT.

In nucleotides, the CDR3 is TGCGCCAGCAGCTACCGGACAGAAGTCACAGATACGCAGTATTTT. Translated: CASSYRTEVTDTQYF. V and J are TRBV5-1 and TRBJ2-3; a possible D gene is TRBD1 (6 bases). Germline V gives CDR1 SGHRS, CDR2 YFSETQ. The V gene lost 3 bases and the J gene lost 2 bases, with 13 bases spanning the gap. The CDR3 extends over 15 amino acids.

The V gene is TRBV4-1, the J gene TRBJ2-1; D possibly corresponds to TRBD2 (5 bases). The V gene lost 10 bases and the J gene lost 5 bases, with 18 bases spanning the gap. CDR3 length: 14 amino acids. Germline lookup yields CDR1 MGHRA and CDR2 YSYEKL. This CDR3 reads CAIIQEGHDNEQFF. The CDR3 nucleotides read TGCGCCATCATCCAAGAGGGCCATGACAATGAGCAGTTCTTC.

In this sample, this clone turned up many times. V is TRBV7-2 and J is TRBJ2-1; 11 bases are a match to TRBD2. Germline V gene sequence: CDR1 SGHTA, CDR2 FQGNSA. This CDR3 has 17 residues. The J segment lost 0 bases and the V segment lost 5 bases, leaving 6 bases of the junction unmatched. The CDR3 DNA is TGTGCCAGCAGCCCAGGGACTAGCGGTAGCTCCTACAATGAGCAGTTCTTC. Residues: CASSPGTSGSSYNEQFF. The entire variable domain, with the rest obtained from reference TRBV7-2 and TRBJ2-1, is as follows: GAGVSQSPSNKVTEKGKDVELRCDPISGHTALYWYRQSLGQGLEFLIYFQGNSAPDKSGLPSDRFSAERTGGSVSTLTIQRTQQEDSAVYLCASSPGTSGSSYNEQFFGPGTRLTVL.

There are many counts of this clone. V usage is TRBV24-1 and J usage is TRBJ1-2; 7 bases agree with TRBD1. Germline V gene lookup returns CDR1 KGHDR and CDR2 SFDVKD. The CDR3 has 14 residues. J was trimmed by 4 bases and V by 2 bases; bases with no gene match: 3. DNA for the CDR3: TGTGCCACCAGTGATTCGACAGGGCTCTATGGCTACACCTTC. It translates to CATSDSTGLYGYTF.

This clone was recorded a few times. This chain uses TRBV12-3 or TRBV12-4 with TRBJ2-5; D is possibly TRBD2 (7 bases). The CDR3 extends over 14 amino acids. Trimming removed 6 bases at V and 5 bases at J, with 16 bases between. For the CDR3, the DNA is TGTGCCAGCAGAAAAGGGGGGGGGGAGGAGACCCAGTACTTC. Its translation is CASRKGGGEETQYF.

This clone was recorded many times. The rearrangement links TRBV6-6 to TRBJ1-1; 12 bases line up with TRBD1. This CDR3 is built from 17 residues. After removal of 2 bases from V and 5 bases from J, the junction contained 9 bases not matched to a gene. Germline lookup yields CDR1 MNHNY and CDR2 SVGAGI (reference sequence). This CDR3 reads CASSYRGTGGERTEAFF. CDR3 coding DNA: TGTGCCAGCAGTTACAGGGGGACAGGGGGCGAAAGGACTGAAGCTTTCTTT.

The J gene is TRBJ2-7, the V gene TRBV12-3 or TRBV12-4; D may match TRBD1 or TRBD2 (6 bases each). This CDR3 is 15 amino acids long. V was pared by 5 bases and J by 7 bases, with 21 bases between. CDR3 protein: CASSTAVGGPREQYF. CDR3 coding DNA: TGTGCCAGCAGTACTGCCGTTGGGGGGCCACGGGAGCAGTACTTC.

This clone was counted at least ten times. The chain is built from TRBV6-4 and TRBJ2-2; maybe TRBD2 (5 bases). The CDR3 is 14 amino acids. Trimming removed 3 bases at V and 5 bases at J, with 10 bases between. Germline values: CDR1 MRHNA, CDR2 SNTAGT. The CDR3 DNA reads as TGTGCCAGCAGTGAGGTACCGGGGACCGGGGAGCTGTTTTTT. This sequence encodes CASSEVPGTGELFF.

This clone is labeled as medium-sized. The rearrangement links TRBV11-2 to TRBJ1-2; possible D gene TRBD1, 6 bases. Trimming left V 6 bases short and J 4 bases short, with 15 bases between. This CDR3 contains 14 residues. The germline V gene encodes CDR1 SGHAT and CDR2 FQNNGV. The CDR3 DNA follows: TGTGCCAGCAGTCAGGCGGGGGACACCTATGGCTACACCTTC. It is translated as CASSQAGDTYGYTF.

This clone was seen repeatedly, ten times or more. The chain couples TRBV6-1 to TRBJ1-5; TRBD1 matches at 9 bases. Germline V CDR1 and CDR2: MNHNS, SASEGT. V was clipped by 4 bases and J by 6 bases; unmatched bases: 7. The length of the CDR3 is 15 residues. The CDR3 loop is CASSADRGGPQPQHF. CDR3 DNA sequence: TGTGCCAGCAGTGCGGACAGGGGAGGTCCTCAGCCCCAGCATTTT.